Sequencing of this T cell receptor beta chain was carried out in a study of blood T cell repertoires in COVID-19. The germline V gene encodes CDR1 SGHTS and CDR2 YDEGEE. Trimming removed 0 bases from V and 6 bases from J; junction bases left unmatched: 6. The CDR3 spans 15 residues. The count of this clone is one. Generated by immunoSEQ multiplex PCR, the TCRdb table keeps only in-frame clones and is missing some. This sample has about 160,000 clones; over 75% occur once, and the top ten carry about 6.6%. Sample: PBMCs or T cells enriched from blood (not recorded which). V is TRBV5-8 and J is TRBJ1-5, with TRBD1 matching over 7 bases. This TCR derives from a woman aged 45-59 years who had recovered from COVID-19. The CDR3 nucleotides read TGTGCCAGCAGCTTGGTGACAGGGAGGTCTCAGCCCCAGCATTTT. It yields the protein CASSLVTGRSQPQHF.